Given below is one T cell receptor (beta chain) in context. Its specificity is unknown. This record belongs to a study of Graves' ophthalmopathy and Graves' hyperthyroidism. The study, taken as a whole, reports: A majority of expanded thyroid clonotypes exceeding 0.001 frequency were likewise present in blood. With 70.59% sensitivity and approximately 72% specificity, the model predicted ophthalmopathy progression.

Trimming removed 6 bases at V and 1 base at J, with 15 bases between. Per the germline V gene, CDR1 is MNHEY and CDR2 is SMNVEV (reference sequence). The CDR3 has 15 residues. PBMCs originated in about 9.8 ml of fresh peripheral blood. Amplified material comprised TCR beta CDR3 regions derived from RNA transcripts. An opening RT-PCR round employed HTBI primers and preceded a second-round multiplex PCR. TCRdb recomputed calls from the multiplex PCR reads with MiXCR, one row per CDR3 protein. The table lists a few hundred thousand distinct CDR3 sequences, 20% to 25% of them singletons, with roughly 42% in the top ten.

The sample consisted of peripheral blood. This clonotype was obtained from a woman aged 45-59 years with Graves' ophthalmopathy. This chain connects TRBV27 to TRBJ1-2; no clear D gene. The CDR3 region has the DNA TGTGCCAGCAGCCCGAGCGCGAACCTTAACTATGGCTACACCTTC. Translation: CASSPSANLNYGYTF.